What follows are 8 T cell receptor beta chains derived from one specimen sequenced in a study of graft-versus-host responses after intestinal transplantation. TCRdb's copy holds only in-frame clones and misses some; the assay was immunoSEQ multiplex PCR. The sample holds approximately 85,000 clones, approximately 95% seen once. For these receptors, no antigen is known. The material was unstimulated CD8+ T cells sorted from spleen or lymph node cells, obtained before transplant. The receptor source for this set is a human donor who was the organ donor for an intestinal transplant.

V usage is TRBV11-2 and J usage is TRBJ2-3; 9 positions agree with TRBD2. The CDR3 length is 16 residues. The J segment lost 4 bases and the V segment lost 4 bases, leaving 9 bases of the junction unmatched. CDR1 and CDR2 from the germline V gene are SGHAT and FQNNGV. CDR3 loop: CASSWIAGAPADTQYF. CDR3 bases: TGTGCCAGCAGCTGGATAGCGGGAGCCCCCGCAGATACGCAGTATTTT. The variable domain in full, with the rest retrieved from reference TRBV11-2 and TRBJ2-3, is EAGVAQSPRYKIIEKRQSVAFWCNPISGHATLYWYQQILGQGPKLLIQFQNNGVVDDSQLPKDRFSAERLKGVDSTLKIQPAKLEDSAVYLCASSWIAGAPADTQYFGPGTRLTVL.

The chain employs TRBV19 and TRBJ2-1; 9 bases agree with TRBD1. The CDR3 is 15 amino acids. The V segment lost 4 bases and the J segment 9 bases; nucleotides outside the gene matches: 10. Germline CDR1 is LNHDA and CDR2 is SQIVND (reference sequence). The CDR3 bases are TGTGCCAGTAGTAACACCGGGACAGGGCTTATTGAGCAGTTCTTC. Its translation is CASSNTGTGLIEQFF.

V gene TRBV6-5 combines with J gene TRBJ1-1, with a tentative D call TRBD1 (6 bases). CDR3 size: 12 residues. V shed 6 bases and J shed 7 bases, with 12 bases lying between them. Germline CDR1 is MNHEY and CDR2 is SVGAGI. The CDR3, as DNA: TGTGCCAGCAGCCCCCAGGGGTTTGAAGCTTTCTTT. Its protein is CASSPQGFEAFF.

V and J are TRBV29-1 and TRBJ2-1; D is possibly TRBD2 (7 bases). Trimming removed 2 bases at V and 6 bases at J, with 17 bases between. The CDR3 runs to 15 residues. Per germline, CDR1 SQVTM and CDR2 ANQGSEA. The CDR3, as DNA: TGCAGCGTTGAACTTCCGGAGGGGGAGGGCAATGAGCAGTTCTTC. The encoded protein is CSVELPEGEGNEQFF.

The CDR3 coding sequence is TGTGCCAGCAGTCAGCTGTCTGCGGCAACCTACGAGCAGTACTTC. Protein product: CASSQLSAATYEQYF. This chain joins TRBV27 and TRBJ2-7; D unclear. The CDR3 sequence is 15 residues long. The germline V gene has CDR1 MNHEY and CDR2 SMNVEV (reference sequence). Trimming took 5 bases from V and 2 from J, leaving 16 bases between them.

The genes are TRBV30 and TRBJ2-3, with D unresolved. The CDR3 covers 13 residues. Germline V gene sequence: CDR1 GTSNPN, CDR2 SVGIG (reference sequence). With 3 bases removed from V and 0 bases from J, the gap between germline ends came to 7 bases. The CDR3 sequence: CAWSQVSTDTQYF. The CDR3 DNA follows: TGTGCCTGGAGCCAGGTGAGCACAGATACGCAGTATTTT. The full variable domain, its missing parts supplied by reference TRBV30 and TRBJ2-3, is SQTIHQWPATLVQPVGSPLSLECTVEGTSNPNLYWYRQAAGRGLQLLFYSVGIGQISSEVPQNLSASRPQDRQFILSSKKLLLSDSGFYLCAWSQVSTDTQYFGPGTRLTVL.

In nucleotides, the CDR3 is TGTGCCAGCAGCTTAGGTAGCGGCAATTCACCCCTCCACTTT. Its protein is CASSLGSGNSPLHF. The V gene is TRBV13, the J gene TRBJ1-6; no clear D. There are 14 residues in the CDR3. V lost 0 bases and J 7 bases, leaving 7 bases between the germline ends. Germline V gene sequence: CDR1 PRHDT, CDR2 FYEKMQ (reference sequence).

The chain links TRBV19 to TRBJ1-1; D perhaps matches TRBD1 (5 bases). The CDR3 runs to 11 residues. Trimming pared 11 bases from V and 1 base from J, leaving 8 bases between. Germline loops: CDR1 LNHDA, CDR2 SQIVND (reference sequence). The CDR3 DNA follows: TGTGCCGTTGGGGCGAACACTGAAGCTTTCTTT. This gives the protein CAVGANTEAFF.